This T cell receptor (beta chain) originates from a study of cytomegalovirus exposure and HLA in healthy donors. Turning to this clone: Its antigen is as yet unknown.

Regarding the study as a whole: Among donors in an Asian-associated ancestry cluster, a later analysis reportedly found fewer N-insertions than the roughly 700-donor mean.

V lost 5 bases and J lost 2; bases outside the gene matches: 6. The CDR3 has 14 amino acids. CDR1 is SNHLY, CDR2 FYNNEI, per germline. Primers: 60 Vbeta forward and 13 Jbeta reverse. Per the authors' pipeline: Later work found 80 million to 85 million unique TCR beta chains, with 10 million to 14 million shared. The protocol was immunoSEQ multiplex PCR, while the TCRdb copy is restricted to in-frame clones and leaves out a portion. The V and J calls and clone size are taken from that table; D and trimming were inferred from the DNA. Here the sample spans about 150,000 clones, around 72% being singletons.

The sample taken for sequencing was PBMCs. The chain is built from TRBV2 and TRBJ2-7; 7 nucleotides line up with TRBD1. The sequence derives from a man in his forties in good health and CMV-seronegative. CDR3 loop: CASSHHRGTYEQYF. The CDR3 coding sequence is TGTGCCAGCAGTCACCACAGGGGAACCTACGAGCAGTACTTC.